The rows below give T cell receptor beta chains drawn from one sample of a study of molecular identifiers for immune sequencing clone quantification. TCRdb itself ran the PCR reads through MiXCR, one entry per CDR3 protein. The sample includes some 97,000 distinct CDR3 sequences, 35% to 40% of them seen just once. The sample consisted of naive CD8+ T cells from blood, with Jurkat cell RNA spiked in. Source of these receptors: a human donor in good health. Some libraries in this study had Jurkat cell RNA spiked in. The CDR3 runs from the conserved cysteine through the conserved F or W. D genes are given only for firm matches. Expanded clones get a size class; other rows say once, few or many, or leave the size out.

V: TRBV11-1; size: few; D: .; J: TRBJ2-3; CDR3: CASSPPAQSTDTQYF; DNA: TGTGCCAGCAGCCCTCCAGCGCAGAGCACAGATACGCAGTATTTT
V: TRBV12-3/TRBV12-4; size: .; D: .; J: TRBJ2-3; CDR3: CASGTDTQYF; DNA: TGTGCCAGCGGGACAGATACGCAGTATTTT
V: TRBV20-1; size: .; D: TRBD2; J: TRBJ2-1; CDR3: CSALGLALSYNVQFF; DNA: TGCAGTGCACTGGGACTAGCGCTGTCCTACAATGTGCAGTTCTTC
V: TRBV5-5; size: few; D: .; J: TRBJ1-6; CDR3: CASSSGQGNSPLHF; DNA: TGTGCCAGCAGCTCCGGGCAGGGGAATTCACCCCTCCACTTT
V: TRBV27; size: few; D: .; J: TRBJ2-7; CDR3: CASSFSGQETYEQYF; DNA: TGTGCCAGCAGTTTTTCTGGCCAGGAGACCTACGAGCAGTACTTC
V: TRBV12-3/TRBV12-4; size: many; D: .; J: TRBJ2-7; CDR3: CASSSPDSLVEQYF; DNA: TGTGCCAGCAGTTCACCCGACAGTTTGGTTGAGCAGTACTTC
V: TRBV4-1; size: few; D: .; J: TRBJ2-7; CDR3: CASSQDAPGQTYEQYF; DNA: TGCGCCAGCAGCCAAGACGCCCCCGGGCAGACCTACGAGCAGTACTTC
V: TRBV27; size: .; D: .; J: TRBJ2-1; CDR3: CAGSSTSHAYNEQFF; DNA: TGTGCCGGCAGTTCCACTAGCCACGCATACAATGAGCAGTTCTTC
V: TRBV27; size: .; D: TRBD2; J: TRBJ2-3; CDR3: CASSLRIRAGVTDTQYF; DNA: TGTGCCAGCAGTTTAAGGATTCGAGCGGGAGTCACAGATACGCAGTATTTT
V: TRBV28; size: .; D: .; J: TRBJ1-1; CDR3: CASSPVGQNTEAFF; DNA: TGTGCCAGCAGCCCCGTAGGCCAGAACACTGAAGCTTTCTTT
V: TRBV29-1; size: many; D: .; J: TRBJ2-1; CDR3: CSVSGTVADEQFF; DNA: TGCAGCGTCTCCGGGACAGTAGCGGATGAGCAGTTCTTC
V: TRBV6-4; size: .; D: .; J: TRBJ2-1; CDR3: CASSDSLGVNREQFF; DNA: TGTGCCAGCAGTGACTCGTTAGGTGTTAATCGGGAGCAGTTCTTC
V: TRBV28; size: few; D: .; J: TRBJ2-3; CDR3: CASRPPGLNTDTQYF; DNA: TGTGCCAGCAGGCCTCCGGGACTTAACACAGATACGCAGTATTTT
V: TRBV19; size: .; D: TRBD1; J: TRBJ1-5; CDR3: CASSIVDRGNQPQHF; DNA: TGTGCCAGTAGTATCGTCGACAGGGGCAATCAGCCCCAGCATTTT
V: TRBV19; size: once; D: TRBD2; J: TRBJ2-7; CDR3: CASSSGASEQYF; DNA: TGTGCCAGTAGCAGCGGGGCCTCCGAGCAGTACTTC
V: TRBV4-3; size: many; D: .; J: TRBJ2-7; CDR3: CASSQGAGGRYEQYF; DNA: TGCGCCAGCAGCCAAGGGGCTGGGGGGCGATACGAGCAGTACTTC
V: TRBV28; size: many; D: .; J: TRBJ2-7; CDR3: CASSPTMAYEQYF; DNA: TGTGCCAGCAGTCCCACTATGGCCTACGAGCAGTACTTC
V: TRBV13; size: many; D: .; J: TRBJ1-1; CDR3: CASSILQGPGAFF; DNA: TGTGCCAGCAGCATCCTACAGGGCCCGGGAGCTTTCTTT
V: TRBV7-9; size: .; D: .; J: TRBJ2-3; CDR3: CASRRGGTDTQYF; DNA: TGTGCCAGCAGGCGTGGGGGCACAGATACGCAGTATTTT
V: TRBV12-3/TRBV12-4; size: .; D: .; J: TRBJ2-1; CDR3: CASRIFGEQFF; DNA: TGTGCCAGCAGGATCTTCGGTGAGCAGTTCTTC
V: TRBV7-9; size: .; D: TRBD1; J: TRBJ2-7; CDR3: CASTPATGTGFYEQYF; DNA: TGTGCCAGCACCCCAGCCACCGGGACAGGATTTTACGAGCAGTACTTC
V: TRBV5-5; size: many; D: TRBD1; J: TRBJ2-7; CDR3: CASSLVRGHEQYF; DNA: TGTGCCAGCAGCTTGGTCAGGGGGCACGAGCAGTACTTC
V: TRBV28; size: .; D: TRBD2; J: TRBJ2-7; CDR3: CASSPGLAEDYTYEQYF; DNA: TGTGCCAGCAGTCCGGGACTAGCGGAAGATTATACTTACGAGCAGTACTTC
V: TRBV20-1; size: many; D: .; J: TRBJ2-3; CDR3: CSARDSGEAGTDTQYF; DNA: TGCAGTGCTAGAGATTCGGGCGAGGCGGGCACAGATACGCAGTATTTT
V: TRBV4-2; size: .; D: .; J: TRBJ2-7; CDR3: CASSQEVMYEQYF; DNA: TGTGCCAGCAGCCAAGAGGTGATGTACGAGCAGTACTTC